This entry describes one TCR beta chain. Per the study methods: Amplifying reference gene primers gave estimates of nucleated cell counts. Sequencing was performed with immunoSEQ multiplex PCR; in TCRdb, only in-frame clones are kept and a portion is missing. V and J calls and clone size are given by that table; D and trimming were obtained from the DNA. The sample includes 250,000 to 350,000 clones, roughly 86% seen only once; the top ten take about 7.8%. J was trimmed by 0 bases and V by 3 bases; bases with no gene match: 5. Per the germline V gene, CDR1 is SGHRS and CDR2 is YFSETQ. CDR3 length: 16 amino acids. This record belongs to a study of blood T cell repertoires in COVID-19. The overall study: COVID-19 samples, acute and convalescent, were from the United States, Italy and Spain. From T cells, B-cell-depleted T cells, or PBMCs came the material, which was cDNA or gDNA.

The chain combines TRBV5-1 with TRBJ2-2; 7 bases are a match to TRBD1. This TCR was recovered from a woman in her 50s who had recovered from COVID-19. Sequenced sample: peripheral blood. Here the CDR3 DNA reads TGCGCCAGCAGCTCCTACAGGGGCGCGAACACCGGGGAGCTGTTTTTT. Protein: CASSSYRGANTGELFF.